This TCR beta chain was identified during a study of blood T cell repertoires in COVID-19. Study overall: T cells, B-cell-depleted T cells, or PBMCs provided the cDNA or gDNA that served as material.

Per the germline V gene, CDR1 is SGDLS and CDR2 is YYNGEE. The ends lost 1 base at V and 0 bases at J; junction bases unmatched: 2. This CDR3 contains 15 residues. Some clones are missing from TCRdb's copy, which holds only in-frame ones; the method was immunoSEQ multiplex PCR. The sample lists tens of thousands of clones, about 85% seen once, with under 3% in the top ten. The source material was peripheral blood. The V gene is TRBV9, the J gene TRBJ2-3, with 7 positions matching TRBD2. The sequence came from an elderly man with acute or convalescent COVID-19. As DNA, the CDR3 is TGTGCCAGCAGCGTACTAGCGGCGAGCACAGATACGCAGTATTTT. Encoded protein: CASSVLAASTDTQYF.